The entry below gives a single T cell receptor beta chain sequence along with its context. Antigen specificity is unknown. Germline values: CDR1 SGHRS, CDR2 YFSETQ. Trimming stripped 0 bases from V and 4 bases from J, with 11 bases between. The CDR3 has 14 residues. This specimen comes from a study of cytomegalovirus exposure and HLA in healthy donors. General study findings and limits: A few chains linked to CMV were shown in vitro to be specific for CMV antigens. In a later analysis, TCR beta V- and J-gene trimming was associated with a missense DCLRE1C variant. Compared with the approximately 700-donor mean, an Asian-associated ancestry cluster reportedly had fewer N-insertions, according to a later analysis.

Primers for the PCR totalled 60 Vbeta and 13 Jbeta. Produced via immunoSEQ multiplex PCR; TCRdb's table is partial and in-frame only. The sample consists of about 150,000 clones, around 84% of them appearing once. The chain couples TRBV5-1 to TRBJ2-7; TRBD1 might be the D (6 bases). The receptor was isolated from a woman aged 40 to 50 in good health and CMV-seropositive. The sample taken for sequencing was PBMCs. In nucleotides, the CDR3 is TGCGCCAGCAGCTTGGGCACAGGGCGATACGAGCAGTACTTC. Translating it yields CASSLGTGRYEQYF.